Listed here are 12 T cell receptor beta chains from one sample, sequenced in a study of T cell responses to AZD1222 COVID-19 vaccine. Method: immunoSEQ multiplex PCR; TCRdb's copy keeps in-frame clones and lacks some. In the table there are tens of thousands of clones, roughly 90% of which are singletons. Sequencing was performed on peripheral blood, taken on day 0 of AZD1222 vaccination. All receptors derive from an adult in good health.

The genes are TRBV5-1 and TRBJ2-7; 11 bases align to TRBD1. Trimming at V came to 4 bases and at J to 4 bases, leaving 4 bases not matched to a gene. Germline V gene data show CDR1 as SGHRS and CDR2 as YFSETQ. The CDR3 spans 14 residues. CDR3 protein: CASSTGQGAYEQYF. DNA for the CDR3: TGCGCCAGCAGCACTGGACAGGGGGCGTACGAGCAGTACTTC.

The CDR3 sequence: CASSPGLIWTEAFF. CDR3 DNA sequence: TGTGCCAGCAGCCCGGGCCTAATCTGGACTGAAGCTTTCTTT. V is TRBV6-5 and J is TRBJ1-1; D unresolved. The CDR3 consists of 14 residues. Germline V gene lookup returns CDR1 MNHEY and CDR2 SVGAGI. Trimming shortened V by 6 bases and J by 5 bases, and 16 bases separated the two germline ends.

The genes are TRBV7-2 and TRBJ1-1; a weak D match, TRBD1 (6 bases). This CDR3 contains 18 residues. Germline-derived CDR1 and CDR2 are SGHTA and FQGNSA. Trimming cost V 5 bases and J 1 base, with 23 bases left between them. The CDR3: CASSQRYLGQLRNTEAFF. The CDR3 DNA sequence: TGTGCCAGCAGCCAACGTTACCTTGGACAGTTAAGGAACACTGAAGCTTTCTTT.

The chain joins TRBV29-1 to TRBJ1-1; D is ambiguous. V shed 1 base and J shed 4 bases, with 7 bases lying between them. This CDR3 is built from 12 residues. CDR1 and CDR2 from the germline V gene are SQVTM and ANQGSEA. In DNA, the CDR3 is TGCAGCGTTGAAGCTGGCTTCACTGAAGCTTTCTTT. This gives the protein CSVEAGFTEAFF.

J is TRBJ1-6 and V is TRBV28; the D gene is possibly TRBD1 (6 bases). The CDR3 runs to 14 residues. CDR1 MDHEN and CDR2 SYDVKM come from the germline V gene. The V end lost 5 bases, the J end lost 11 bases, and 16 bases lay between the germline ends. CDR3 nucleotides: TGTGCCAGCAGTGCGCAACAGGGTTCTGCACCCCTCCACTTT. Amino acid sequence: CASSAQQGSAPLHF.

The genes are TRBV24-1 and TRBJ1-5; D uncertain. The CDR3 is 14 residues long. Trimming removed 5 bases at V and 4 bases at J, with 11 bases between. Germline V gene data show CDR1 as KGHDR and CDR2 as SFDVKD. The DNA for the CDR3 is TGTGCCACCAGTGGGGCGGGGAGAAATCAGCCCCAGCATTTT. It specifies CATSGAGRNQPQHF.

The chain has TRBV11-3 and TRBJ2-3; D is unclear. Trimming removed 6 bases at V and 6 bases at J, with 13 bases between. The CDR3 runs 13 residues. Germline V gene data show CDR1 as SGHNT and CDR2 as YENEEA. The CDR3 region is CASSSNRKDTQYF. CDR3 DNA sequence: TGTGCCAGCAGTTCCAATCGAAAGGATACGCAGTATTTT.

The chain uses TRBV28 and TRBJ2-4; D not certain. CDR3 length: 14 residues. V was cut by 5 bases and J by 0 bases, with 8 bases left in between. CDR1 and CDR2 from the germline V gene are MDHEN and SYDVKM. The CDR3 spells CASSVDIAKNIQYF. DNA of the CDR3: TGTGCCAGCAGTGTCGATATAGCCAAAAACATTCAGTACTTC.

The gene calls are TRBV28 and TRBJ2-7; D gene ambiguous. The ends were cut back, 2 bases at V and 0 bases at J, with 8 bases in the middle. Germline-derived CDR1 and CDR2 are MDHEN and SYDVKM. CDR3 length: 14 residues. The CDR3 region has the DNA TGTGCCAGCAGTTTAATCCAGACCTCCTACGAGCAGTACTTC. This sequence encodes CASSLIQTSYEQYF.

The chain is built from TRBV19 and TRBJ1-4; D ambiguous. Trimming removed 5 bases at V and 0 bases at J, with 7 bases between. Germline CDR1 LNHDA, CDR2 SQIVND (reference sequence). The CDR3 runs 14 residues. Written as DNA, the CDR3 is TGTGCCAGTAGTCTGATTGCAACTAATGAAAAACTGTTTTTT. It translates to CASSLIATNEKLFF. The variable domain in full, with the rest retrieved from reference TRBV19 and TRBJ1-4, is DGGITQSPKYLFRKEGQNVTLSCEQNLNHDAMYWYRQDPGQGLRLIYYSQIVNDFQKGDIAEGYSVSREKKESFPLTVTSAQKNPTAFYLCASSLIATNEKLFFGSGTQLSVL.

This chain uses TRBV7-2 with TRBJ2-1, with 8 bases identical to TRBD2. The J segment lost 4 bases and the V segment lost 1 base, leaving 6 bases of the junction unmatched. This CDR3 is 16 amino acids long. From germline, CDR1 is SGHTA and CDR2 FQGNSA. This CDR3 is CASSLGSGTPYNEQFF. In DNA form, the CDR3 reads TGTGCCAGCAGCTTAGGTAGCGGGACACCGTACAATGAGCAGTTCTTC.

In its sample, this clone was seen once. Within the sample, other DNA sequences also encode this same CDR3. The chain couples TRBV6-5 to TRBJ2-1, with a tentative D call TRBD1 (6 bases). V lost 7 bases and J 1 base, leaving 11 bases between the germline ends. Germline CDR1 MNHEY, CDR2 SVGAGI. This CDR3 is 14 amino acids long. The CDR3 reads CASKGTISYNEQFF. DNA of the CDR3: TGTGCCAGCAAGGGGACAATTTCCTACAATGAGCAGTTCTTC.